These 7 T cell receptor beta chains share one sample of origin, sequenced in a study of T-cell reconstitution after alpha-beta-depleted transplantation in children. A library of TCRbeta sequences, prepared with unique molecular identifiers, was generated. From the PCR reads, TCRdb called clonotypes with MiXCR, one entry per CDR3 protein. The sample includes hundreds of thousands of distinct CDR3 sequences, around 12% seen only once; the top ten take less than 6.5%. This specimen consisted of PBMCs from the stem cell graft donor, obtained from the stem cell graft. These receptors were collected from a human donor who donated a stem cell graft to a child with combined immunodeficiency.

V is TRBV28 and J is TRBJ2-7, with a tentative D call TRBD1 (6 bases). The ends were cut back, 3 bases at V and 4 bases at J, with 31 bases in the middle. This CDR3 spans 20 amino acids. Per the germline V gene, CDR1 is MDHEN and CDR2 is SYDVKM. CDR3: CASSFSRTGSFGAEIYEQYF. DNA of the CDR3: TGTGCCAGCAGTTTCTCCCGAACAGGGTCCTTTGGGGCCGAGATATACGAGCAGTACTTC.

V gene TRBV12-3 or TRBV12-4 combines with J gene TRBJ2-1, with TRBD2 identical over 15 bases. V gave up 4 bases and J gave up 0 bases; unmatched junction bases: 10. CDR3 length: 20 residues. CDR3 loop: CASSYRTSGGGLGSYNEQFF. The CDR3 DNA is TGTGCCAGCAGTTATAGGACTAGCGGGGGGGGGCTCGGCTCCTACAATGAGCAGTTCTTC.

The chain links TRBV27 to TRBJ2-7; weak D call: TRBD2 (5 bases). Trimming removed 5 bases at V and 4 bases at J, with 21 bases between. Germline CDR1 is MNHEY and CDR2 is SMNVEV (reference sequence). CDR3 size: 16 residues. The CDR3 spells CASSPQRPDSGYEQYF. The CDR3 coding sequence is TGTGCCAGCAGTCCCCAGAGACCAGATTCGGGGTACGAGCAGTACTTC.

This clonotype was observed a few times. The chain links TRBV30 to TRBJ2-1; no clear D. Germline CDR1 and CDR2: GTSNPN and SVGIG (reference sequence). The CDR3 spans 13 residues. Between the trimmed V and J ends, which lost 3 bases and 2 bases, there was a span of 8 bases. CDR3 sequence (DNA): TGTGCCTGGAGCGCATTCACCTACAATGAGCAGTTCTTC. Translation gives CAWSAFTYNEQFF.

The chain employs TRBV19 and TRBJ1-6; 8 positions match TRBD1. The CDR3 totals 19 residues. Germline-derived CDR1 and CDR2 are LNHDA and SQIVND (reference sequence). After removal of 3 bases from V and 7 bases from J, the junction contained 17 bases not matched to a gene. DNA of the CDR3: TGTGCCAGTAGTATCAGCGGGACAGGAGAGGCGGAATGGAATTCACCCCTCCACTTT. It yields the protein CASSISGTGEAEWNSPLHF.

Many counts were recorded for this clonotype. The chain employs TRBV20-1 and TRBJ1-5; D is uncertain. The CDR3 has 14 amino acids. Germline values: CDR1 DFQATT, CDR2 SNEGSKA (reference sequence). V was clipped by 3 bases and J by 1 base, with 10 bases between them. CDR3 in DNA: TGCAGTGCTAGGTTGGGCGGCAGCAATCAGCCCCAGCATTTT. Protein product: CSARLGGSNQPQHF.

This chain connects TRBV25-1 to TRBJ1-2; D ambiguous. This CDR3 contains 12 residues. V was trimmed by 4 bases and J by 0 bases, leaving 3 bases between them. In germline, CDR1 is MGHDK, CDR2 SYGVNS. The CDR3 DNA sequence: TGTGCCAGCAGTGTAACTAACTATGGCTACACCTTC. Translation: CASSVTNYGYTF.